Following are 29 T cell receptor beta chains from one sample sequenced in a study of blood T cell repertoires in COVID-19. The protocol was immunoSEQ multiplex PCR, while the TCRdb copy is restricted to in-frame clones and leaves out a portion. The table shows about 210,000 clones, with roughly 90% occurring only once. What was sequenced was peripheral blood. These receptors all come from a woman aged 40-49 years with acute or convalescent COVID-19.

Only one count was recorded for this clone. The CDR3 loop is CASSASAEQFF. The CDR3 DNA follows: TGTGCCAGCAGCGCCTCCGCGGAGCAGTTCTTC. The chain combines TRBV9 with TRBJ2-1; the D is unclear. Trimming took 3 bases from V and 10 from J, leaving 8 bases between them. The V gene's germline CDR1 is SGDLS and CDR2 YYNGEE. The CDR3 has 11 residues.

This chain links TRBV18 with TRBJ2-3; 10 bases agree with TRBD2. Germline CDR1 is KGHSH and CDR2 is LQKENI. Unmatched junction bases numbered 5, after V lost 2 bases and J lost 3 bases. This CDR3 is built from 16 residues. The CDR3 loop is CASSPGGLAVTDTQYF. In DNA, the CDR3 is TGTGCCAGCTCACCAGGCGGACTAGCGGTGACAGATACGCAGTATTTT.

J is TRBJ2-7 and V is TRBV9; D gene unclear. Trimming took 0 bases from V and 2 from J, leaving 12 bases between them. In germline, CDR1 is SGDLS, CDR2 YYNGEE. The CDR3 is 15 residues long. CDR3 sequence reads: CASSVAADAAYEQYV. Written as DNA, the CDR3 is TGTGCCAGCAGCGTAGCGGCTGACGCGGCCTACGAGCAGTACGTC.

This chain uses TRBV2 with TRBJ1-4, with 9 bases matching TRBD1. The germline CDR1 and CDR2 sequences are SNHLY and FYNNEI. The CDR3 contains 15 residues. V was clipped by 6 bases and J by 5 bases; unmatched bases: 7. The CDR3 loop reads CASSVLGTGNEKLFF. The CDR3 bases are TGTGCCAGCAGCGTCCTAGGGACAGGGAATGAAAAACTGTTTTTT.

The chain is built from TRBV2 and TRBJ2-4, with TRBD2 matching 15 bases. With V trimmed by 10 bases and J by 3 bases, 13 bases remained unmatched. The CDR3 contains 18 residues. Germline CDR1 SNHLY, CDR2 FYNNEI. The CDR3 reads CATPPGLAGGGGKNIQYF. As DNA, the CDR3 is TGTGCCACCCCTCCGGGACTAGCGGGGGGTGGAGGCAAAAACATTCAGTACTTC.

This clone was seen a handful of times. This sequence joins TRBV7-2 and TRBJ1-2, with 11 positions matching TRBD1. The V gene's germline CDR1 is SGHTA and CDR2 FQGNSA. Germline trimming cut 5 bases from V and 1 base from J; bases unmatched to any gene: 3. The CDR3 runs to 15 residues. The CDR3 reads CASSPDRGRNYGYTF. For the CDR3, the DNA is TGTGCCAGCAGCCCGGACAGGGGGCGTAACTATGGCTACACCTTC. Using reference TRBV7-2 and TRBJ1-2 for the parts outside the CDR3, the full variable domain is GAGVSQSPSNKVTEKGKDVELRCDPISGHTALYWYRQSLGQGLEFLIYFQGNSAPDKSGLPSDRFSAERTGGSVSTLTIQRTQQEDSAVYLCASSPDRGRNYGYTFGSGTRLTVV.

The V gene is TRBV27, the J gene TRBJ1-1; 8 bases fit TRBD1. The CDR3 runs 14 residues. CDR1 is MNHEY and CDR2 is SMNVEV in the germline V gene (reference sequence). Trimming at V came to 7 bases and at J to 1 base, leaving 5 bases not matched to a gene. In DNA, the CDR3 is TGTGCCAGCACCCCCGGGACAGGGAACACTGAAGCTTTCTTT. It encodes CASTPGTGNTEAFF.

The chain couples TRBV23-1 to TRBJ2-7; TRBD2 matches 11 bases. TRBV23-1 is an ORF for which the function is uncertain. CDR3 size: 22 residues. The J segment lost 3 bases and the V segment lost 1 base, leaving 23 bases of the junction unmatched. This chain's CDR3 is CASSQLLAGGPFRGDSRYEQYV. The CDR3 region has the DNA TGCGCCAGCAGTCAATTGTTAGCGGGGGGGCCTTTTCGTGGGGATTCCCGCTACGAGCAGTACGTC.

This clone was picked up one time. The rearrangement uses TRBV27 and TRBJ1-2; D is uncertain. There are 17 residues in the CDR3. In germline, CDR1 is MNHEY, CDR2 SMNVEV (reference sequence). V lost 8 bases to trimming and J lost 2 bases, with 24 bases between them. CDR3 nucleotide sequence: TGTGCCAGCCACTCCTCCGGGCGGGCCAGAATAAACTATGGCTACACCTTC. Translating it yields CASHSSGRARINYGYTF.

The J gene is TRBJ1-4, the V gene TRBV7-2; D is uncertain. V lost 1 base and J lost 3, with 6 bases in between. Germline loops: CDR1 SGHTA, CDR2 FQGNSA. The CDR3 length is 14 residues. The CDR3, as DNA: TGTGCCAGCAGCTTAGGGGCGCCTAATGAAAAACTGTTTTTT. Protein product: CASSLGAPNEKLFF.

V gene TRBV2 combines with J gene TRBJ1-6, with a weak D call TRBD1 (6 bases). The germline V and J ends were trimmed by 6 bases and 0 bases, with 15 bases remaining between them. The CDR3 has 17 residues. Germline values: CDR1 SNHLY, CDR2 FYNNEI. In DNA form, the CDR3 reads TGTGCCAGCAGCAAACAGGGAACCGGCTCCTATAATTCACCCCTCCACTTT. It yields the protein CASSKQGTGSYNSPLHF.

The CDR3 region is CASTVDRAQQNQPQHF. As DNA, the CDR3 is TGTGCCAGCACCGTAGACAGGGCCCAGCAAAATCAGCCCCAGCATTTT. The V call is TRBV21-1, the J call TRBJ1-5; TRBD1, the table's D call, was not compared with the DNA. TRBV21-1 is a known pseudogene. The CDR3 contains 16 residues.

CDR3 DNA sequence: TGTGCCAGCAGTTTCAGGGGCTGGCAGCCCCAGCATTTT. Its protein is CASSFRGWQPQHF. This chain links TRBV6-1 with TRBJ1-5; D may be TRBD1 (6 bases). The CDR3 loop spans 13 amino acids. From germline, CDR1 is MNHNS and CDR2 SASEGT. With 5 bases removed from V and 7 bases from J, the gap between germline ends came to 12 bases.

This chain connects TRBV28 to TRBJ1-6; TRBD1 matches 9 bases. This CDR3 has 17 amino acids. CDR1 is MDHEN, CDR2 SYDVKM, per germline. Trimming took 7 bases from V and 7 from J; bases not matched to a gene: 14. CDR3 DNA: TGTGCCAGCATTATGAGTCAGGACAGGGGCACCAATTCACCCCTCCACTTT. Encoded protein: CASIMSQDRGTNSPLHF. The full variable domain, its missing parts supplied by reference TRBV28 and TRBJ1-6, is DVKVTQSSRYLVKRTGEKVFLECVQDMDHENMFWYRQDPGLGLRLIYFSYDVKMKEKGDIPEGYSVSREKKERFSLILESASTNQTSMYLCASIMSQDRGTNSPLHFGNGTRLTVT.

This clone was recorded a few times. V and J are TRBV11-3 and TRBJ1-2, with D possibly TRBD1 on 5 matching bases. Trimming pared 0 bases from V and 8 bases from J, leaving 13 bases between. The CDR3 totals 14 residues. Germline V CDR1 and CDR2: SGHNT, YENEEA. The CDR3 DNA reads TGTGCCAGCAGCTTAGATGGGTCAGGGCGCGGCTACACCTTC. It encodes CASSLDGSGRGYTF.

The CDR3 nucleotides are TGCAGCGTTGCCAGGGTGAACACTGAAGCTTTCTTT. The encoded protein is CSVARVNTEAFF. This sequence joins TRBV29-1 and TRBJ1-1, with a tentative D call TRBD1 (5 bases). V was shortened by 4 bases and J by 0 bases, with 6 bases between the two germline ends. The CDR3 has 12 residues. Germline V gene lookup returns CDR1 SQVTM and CDR2 ANQGSEA.

This chain links TRBV24-1 with TRBJ2-1; maybe TRBD1 (6 bases). The CDR3 is 13 amino acids. V was cut by 4 bases and J by 7 bases, with 10 bases left in between. Per germline, CDR1 KGHDR and CDR2 SFDVKD. The CDR3, as DNA: TGTGCCACCAGTGACCCCGGACAGAATGAGCAGTTCTTC. Translated: CATSDPGQNEQFF.

This clone appeared a single time. CDR3: CATSDLQGGNEQFF. The DNA for the CDR3 is TGTGCCACCAGTGATTTGCAGGGAGGGAATGAGCAGTTCTTC. This sequence joins TRBV24-1 and TRBJ2-1; 7 bases are a match to TRBD2. The V and J ends lost 0 bases and 7 bases, in that order; junction bases with no gene match: 2. CDR1 KGHDR and CDR2 SFDVKD come from the germline V gene. This CDR3 is built from 14 residues.

In the case of this clone: The identical CDR3 is also encoded by other nucleotide sequences in the sample. V gene TRBV2 combines with J gene TRBJ1-1; D not resolved. The V end was cut by 6 bases, the J end by 0 bases, with 8 bases between. CDR3 length: 13 amino acids. Germline CDR1 SNHLY, CDR2 FYNNEI. The CDR3 coding sequence is TGTGCCAGCAGCGCGGATATGAACACTGAAGCTTTCTTT. This encodes CASSADMNTEAFF. Variable domain in full (rest from reference TRBV2 and TRBJ1-1): EPEVTQTPSHQVTQMGQEVILRCVPISNHLYFYWYRQILGQKVEFLVSFYNNEISEKSEIFDDQFSVERPDGSNFTLKIRSTKLEDSAMYFCASSADMNTEAFFGQGTRLTVV.

The rearrangement uses TRBV11-2 and TRBJ2-2, with D tentatively TRBD1 (5 bases). Germline V gives CDR1 SGHAT, CDR2 FQNNGV. The CDR3 covers 16 residues. Trimming removed 5 bases at V and 6 bases at J, with 19 bases between. The CDR3 bases are TGTGCCAGCAGCCCAGAAGGGGCAGGGCCGCCCGGGGAGCTGTTTTTT. Protein product: CASSPEGAGPPGELFF.

The CDR3 sequence is CASRDPRQGLVSDTQYF. The DNA of the CDR3 is TGTGCCAGCAGGGATCCTAGACAGGGGCTTGTCTCAGATACGCAGTATTTT. The chain joins TRBV2 to TRBJ2-3; 8 bases match TRBD1. The CDR3 is 17 amino acids. Germline values: CDR1 SNHLY, CDR2 FYNNEI. V was clipped by 6 bases and J by 4 bases; unmatched bases: 15.

V usage is TRBV28 and J usage is TRBJ1-2; D might be TRBD1 (5 bases). Germline values: CDR1 MDHEN, CDR2 SYDVKM. Trimming took off 3 bases at V and 8 bases at J, with 19 bases between the two ends. The CDR3 spans 15 residues. For the CDR3, the DNA is TGTGCCAGCAGTTTCAGGGCGGTGACGGAGGGCGGCTACACCTTC. Translation gives CASSFRAVTEGGYTF.

This clone was observed a handful of times. CDR3 DNA sequence: TGTGCCAGCAGCCCAGGGTTCCCAGATACGCAGTATTTT. Translation: CASSPGFPDTQYF. The chain has TRBV12-3 or TRBV12-4 and TRBJ2-3, with a possible D match to TRBD1 (5 bases). CDR3 length equals 13 residues. V gave up 6 bases and J gave up 4 bases, with 11 bases separating them.

The chain joins TRBV7-6 to TRBJ1-4; the D gene is possibly TRBD1 (5 bases). In germline, CDR1 is SGHVS, CDR2 FNYEAQ. V lost 4 bases and J 2 bases, leaving 11 bases between the germline ends. The CDR3 is 15 amino acids. The CDR3 loop reads CASSSFGGTNEKLFF. CDR3 nucleotides: TGTGCCAGCAGCTCTTTCGGGGGGACTAATGAAAAACTGTTTTTT.

CDR3 bases: TGTGCCACACAAGGAGCCGGGACACCCTATGGCTACACCTTC. This sequence encodes CATQGAGTPYGYTF. The V and J genes are TRBV3-1 (or the pseudogene TRBV3-2) and TRBJ1-2; the D gene is possibly TRBD1 (6 bases). V was clipped by 10 bases and J by 4 bases, with 19 bases between them. Germline CDR1 reads LGHDT; CDR2 reads YNNKEL (reference sequence). The CDR3 is made up of 14 amino acids.

The chain links TRBV9 to TRBJ2-3, with TRBD2 as a possible D gene (6 bases). The CDR3 has 16 amino acids. Germline V gene data show CDR1 as SGDLS and CDR2 as YYNGEE. V shed 4 bases and J shed 3 bases, with 18 bases lying between them. The CDR3 DNA reads TGTGCCAGCAGCCCAGGAGGAGGGCGGGGTACAGATACGCAGTATTTT. Protein: CASSPGGGRGTDTQYF.

J is TRBJ2-3 and V is TRBV11-2, with a possible D match to TRBD2 (5 bases). The CDR3 totals 15 residues. Germline CDR1 SGHAT, CDR2 FQNNGV. The V end lost 0 bases, the J end lost 2 bases, and 9 bases lay between the germline ends. The CDR3 is CASSLDGVITDTQYF. The DNA of the CDR3 is TGTGCCAGCAGCTTAGACGGGGTCATCACAGATACGCAGTATTTT.

The chain employs TRBV19 and TRBJ1-4; 8 bases map to TRBD1. There are 17 residues in the CDR3. The V segment lost 7 bases and the J segment 8 bases; nucleotides outside the gene matches: 18. Germline values: CDR1 LNHDA, CDR2 SQIVND (reference sequence). The DNA of the CDR3 is TGTGCCAGTACCTCCCCGAAGACAGGGGTCGCCACGGAAAAACTGTTTTTT. As protein: CASTSPKTGVATEKLFF. The full variable domain, with the rest looked up from reference TRBV19 and TRBJ1-4, is DGGITQSPKYLFRKEGQNVTLSCEQNLNHDAMYWYRQDPGQGLRLIYYSQIVNDFQKGDIAEGYSVSREKKESFPLTVTSAQKNPTAFYLCASTSPKTGVATEKLFFGSGTQLSVL.

The chain links TRBV18 to TRBJ2-3; TRBD1 agrees at 10 bases. Trimming cost V 6 bases and J 4 bases; bases outside gene matches: 4. The CDR3 loop spans 14 amino acids. Germline CDR1 is KGHSH and CDR2 is LQKENI. The CDR3: CASSPTGGADTQYF. In DNA form, the CDR3 reads TGTGCCAGCTCGCCGACAGGGGGCGCAGATACGCAGTATTTT.